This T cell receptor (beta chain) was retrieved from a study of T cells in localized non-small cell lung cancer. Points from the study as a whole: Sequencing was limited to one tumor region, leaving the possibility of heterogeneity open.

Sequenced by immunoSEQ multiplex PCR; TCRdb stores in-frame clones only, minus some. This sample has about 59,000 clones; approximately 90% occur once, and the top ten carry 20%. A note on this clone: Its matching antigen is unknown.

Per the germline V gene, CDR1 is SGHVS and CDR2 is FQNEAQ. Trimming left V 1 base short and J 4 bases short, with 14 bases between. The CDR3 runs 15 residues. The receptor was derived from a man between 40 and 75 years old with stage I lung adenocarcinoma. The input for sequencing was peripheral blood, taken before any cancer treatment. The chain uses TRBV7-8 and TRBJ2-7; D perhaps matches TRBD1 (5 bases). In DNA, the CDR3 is TGTGCCAGCAGCTTAGGCGCAGGGTTCTTTTACGAGCAGTACTTC. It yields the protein CASSLGAGFFYEQYF. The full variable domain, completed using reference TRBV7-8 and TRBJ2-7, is GAGVSQSPRYKVAKRGQDVALRCDPISGHVSLFWYQQALGQGPEFLTYFQNEAQLDKSGLPSDRFFAERPEGSVSTLKIQRTQQEDSAVYLCASSLGAGFFYEQYFGPGTRLTVT.